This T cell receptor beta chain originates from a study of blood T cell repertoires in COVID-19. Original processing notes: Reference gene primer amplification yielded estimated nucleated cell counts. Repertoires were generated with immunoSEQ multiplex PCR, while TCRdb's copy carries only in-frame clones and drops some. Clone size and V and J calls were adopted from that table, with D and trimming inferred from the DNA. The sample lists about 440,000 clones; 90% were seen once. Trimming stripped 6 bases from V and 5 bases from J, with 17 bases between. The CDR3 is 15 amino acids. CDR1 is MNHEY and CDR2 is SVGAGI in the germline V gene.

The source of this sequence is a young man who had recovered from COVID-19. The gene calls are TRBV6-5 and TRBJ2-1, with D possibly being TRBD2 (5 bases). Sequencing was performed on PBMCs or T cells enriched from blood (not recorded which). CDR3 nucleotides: TGTGCCAGCAGAGCCACGCTAACTAGTCACAATGAGCAGTTCTTC. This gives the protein CASRATLTSHNEQFF.